These T cell receptor beta chains were read from a single sample in a study of blood T cell repertoires in COVID-19. Clones were sequenced by immunoSEQ multiplex PCR, and TCRdb holds only the in-frame ones, with some missing. Counted here are about 120,000 clones, about 90% occurring once; the ten biggest clones make up approximately 8%. The material sequenced was peripheral blood. The receptors shown here come from a man aged 65 to 85 who had recovered from COVID-19. Both conserved end residues are part of each CDR3. The order of the fields is D gene, clone size, J gene, V gene, CDR3 DNA, CDR3 protein. D genes are given only for firm matches. Clone size appears in some rows only: once, few, many, or a class for an expanded clone.

TRBD1 NA TRBJ2-5 TRBV5-1 TGCGCCAGCAGCCAACTAGGGACAGTTCAAGAGACCCAGTACTTC CASSQLGTVQETQYF
NA few TRBJ2-2 TRBV27 TGTGCCAGCAGCCAAATCAGCGCCGGGGAGCTGTTTTTT CASSQISAGELFF
TRBD2 NA TRBJ2-7 TRBV29-1 TGCAGCGTTGATAGCCCCGGACTAGCGGGACCCTACGAGCAGTACTTC CSVDSPGLAGPYEQYF
NA few TRBJ2-1 TRBV18 TGTGCCAGCTCACAGAACAGGATACAGTTCTTC CASSQNRIQFF
TRBD1 NA TRBJ2-7 TRBV9 TGTGCCAGCAGCGTAGAGCAGGGACAGGGGGCTTTGCAGTACTTC CASSVEQGQGALQYF
NA NA TRBJ2-2 TRBV21-1 TGTGCCAGCAGCAAGAAACGGAACAGGGGCTCGGGGACCGGGGAGCTGTTTTTT CASSKKRNRGSGTGELFF
NA NA TRBJ1-5 TRBV28 TGTGCCAGCAGTTTAATCAGGCAGCCCCAGCATTTT CASSLIRQPQHF
NA NA TRBJ2-1 TRBV7-3 TGTGCCAGCAGCTTAATCGTAAACAGCCATGAGCAGTTCTTC CASSLIVNSHEQFF
TRBD1 NA TRBJ2-1 TRBV19 TGTGCCAGTACTCAGGACAGGGGGTCCTACAATGAGCAGTTCTTC CASTQDRGSYNEQFF
TRBD2 NA TRBJ2-3 TRBV19 TGTGCCAGTAGGGCGGGGGGCGCGGCGGCAGATACGCAGTATTTT CASRAGGAAADTQYF
TRBD2 NA TRBJ2-5 TRBV24-1 TGTGCCACCAGTGACCCTAGCGGGGAGACCCAAGAGACCCAGTACTTC CATSDPSGETQETQYF
NA NA TRBJ2-3 TRBV28 TGTGCCAGCAGCCGAGCGGGCACAGATACGCAGTATTTT CASSRAGTDTQYF
NA NA TRBJ1-2 TRBV7-2 TGTGCCAGCAGCTTAGCAATACAGAACTATGGCTACACCTTC CASSLAIQNYGYTF
NA NA TRBJ1-5 TRBV4-1 TGCGCCAGCAGCCGGAGCCTGGACAGCGCCAATCAGCCCCAGCATTTT CASSRSLDSANQPQHF
NA NA TRBJ1-1 TRBV24-1 TGTGCCACCAGAGAGCCGACAGCGAACACTGAAGCTTTCTTT CATREPTANTEAFF
TRBD2 once TRBJ2-7 TRBV10-3 TGTGCCATCAGTGAGCAAATAGCGGGAGACCGCGAGCAGTACTTC CAISEQIAGDREQYF
NA NA TRBJ2-7 TRBV21-1 TGTGCCAGCAGCATCGGGTCGGGGGGACTTATGGACTCCTACGAGCAGTACTTC CASSIGSGGLMDSYEQYF
NA NA TRBJ1-6 TRBV28 TGTGCCAGCAGTTTAGGGCAGCTTTTATTCACCCTCCACTTT CASSLGQLLFTLHF
NA NA TRBJ1-1 TRBV7-3 TGTGCCAGCAGCTTAACTAGCGGGCCGAACACTGAAGCTTTCTTT CASSLTSGPNTEAFF
NA few TRBJ2-3 TRBV9 TGTGCCAGCAGCGGACGACTAGATAGGGATACGCAGTATTTT CASSGRLDRDTQYF
NA NA TRBJ2-7 TRBV18 TGTGCCAGCTCTCAGGACAGCTACGAGCAGTACTTC CASSQDSYEQYF
TRBD1 NA TRBJ1-2 TRBV19 TGTGCCAGTAGTTCCCCCGGGACAGGGAAGAGCTATGGCTACACCTTC CASSSPGTGKSYGYTF
NA NA TRBJ2-3 TRBV10-2 TGCGCCAGCAGTGAGTCTAGGCAGGGTTTAGATACGCAGTATTTT CASSESRQGLDTQYF
TRBD2 NA TRBJ2-7 TRBV12-5 TGTGCTAGTGGTCCCTCTAGCGGGAGGGCCCTCGAGCAGTACTTC CASGPSSGRALEQYF
NA NA TRBJ2-5 TRBV9 TGTGCCAGCAGCCCCCCGTCGGGGGGCCTCCAAGAGACCCAGTACTTC CASSPPSGGLQETQYF
TRBD1 NA TRBJ2-6 TRBV10-3 TGTGCCATCAGTGGGTCCGGGACAGGGGACTCTGGGGCCAACGTCCTGACTTTC CAISGSGTGDSGANVLTF
NA NA TRBJ2-3 TRBV4-2 TGTGCCAGCAGCCTACAGGGGACTTATCGGGGAGATACGCAGTATTTT CASSLQGTYRGDTQYF
TRBD1 NA TRBJ2-6 TRBV15 TGTGCCACCAGCAGAGATTTAGGACAGGGAATCCTCTCTGGGGCCAACGTCCTGACTTTC CATSRDLGQGILSGANVLTF
NA NA TRBJ1-3 TRBV7-2 TGTGCCAGCAGCTTAAGTGGGCCTGGAAACACCATATATTTT CASSLSGPGNTIYF
NA NA TRBJ1-2 TRBV27 TGTGCCAGCAGTTCCAGGACTAACTATGGCTACACCTTC CASSSRTNYGYTF
NA NA TRBJ2-2 TRBV10-3 TGTGCCATCTCCGACTGGCGAAACACCGGGGAGCTGTTTTTT CAISDWRNTGELFF
TRBD2 NA TRBJ2-1 TRBV7-2 TGTGCCAGCAGCTTATCTCCGGGCGGGAGGGCTGAGCAGTTCTTC CASSLSPGGRAEQFF
TRBD1 NA TRBJ2-7 TRBV28 TGTGCCAGCAGATGGACAGGGCTCTACGAGCAGTACTTC CASRWTGLYEQYF
TRBD2 NA TRBJ2-1 TRBV9 TGTGCCAGCAGCGTAGTCGGCGCGGGAGGCCTCCTCTCCTACAATGAGCAGTTCTTC CASSVVGAGGLLSYNEQFF
NA NA TRBJ2-7 TRBV2 TGTGCCAGCAGGGGGAGAGTTGGGGAGCAGTACTTC CASRGRVGEQYF
NA NA TRBJ2-3 TRBV11-2 TGTGCCAGCAGCTTAGATGGGGGCCCAGATACGCAGTATTTT CASSLDGGPDTQYF
NA NA TRBJ1-2 TRBV19 TGTGCCAGTAGTATAGCCTCTTCTAACTATGGCTACACCTTC CASSIASSNYGYTF
NA NA TRBJ1-4 TRBV5-5 TGTGCCAGCAAGAACAGGTGGCAGAACGAAAAACTGTTTTTT CASKNRWQNEKLFF
TRBD1 NA TRBJ2-1 TRBV15 TGTGCCACCAGACCGACAGGGGGCGCCTACAATGAGCAGTTCTTC CATRPTGGAYNEQFF
TRBD1 NA TRBJ1-5 TRBV4-2 TGTGCCAGCAGCCCGCGACCGGGACAGGGTGTCTCGGCCCAGCATTTT CASSPRPGQGVSAQHF
TRBD1 NA TRBJ2-3 TRBV7-9 TGTGCCAGCAGCTTTGGACAGGTCCCAGATACGCAGTATTTT CASSFGQVPDTQYF
NA NA TRBJ1-5 TRBV6-5 TGTGCCAGCAAAAACAGCTATAGCAATCAGCCCCAGCATTTT CASKNSYSNQPQHF
TRBD1 NA TRBJ2-2 TRBV5-1 TGCGCCAGCAGCTTGGATGGGACAGGGGGGCACGGGGAGCTGTTTTTT CASSLDGTGGHGELFF
TRBD1 NA TRBJ1-5 TRBV7-8 TGTGCCAGCAGCCCCCGACAGGGTAGCAATCAGCCCCAGCATTTT CASSPRQGSNQPQHF
NA NA TRBJ2-3 TRBV9 TGTGCCAGCAATAGGATAGCTACGGATACGCAGTATTTT CASNRIATDTQYF
TRBD1 NA TRBJ1-2 TRBV5-5 TGTGCCAGCAGCTATAACAGGGGAAGTAATGGCTACACCTTC CASSYNRGSNGYTF
TRBD1 NA TRBJ1-1 TRBV5-1 TGCGCCAGCAGCTGGGGACAGAGGAACACTGAAGCTTTCTTT CASSWGQRNTEAFF
TRBD1 few TRBJ1-4 TRBV2 TGTGCCAGCAGTCGGACAGGGGAAAAACTGTTTTTT CASSRTGEKLFF
TRBD2 NA TRBJ2-1 TRBV4-1 TGCGCCAGCAGCCAAGGGACTACGGCGGGGGGGCGGGAGCAGTTCTTC CASSQGTTAGGREQFF
TRBD2 NA TRBJ2-5 TRBV13 TGTGCCAGCAGCTCTCTAGCGGGGGGGCTGGAGACCCAGTACTTC CASSSLAGGLETQYF
NA NA TRBJ2-3 TRBV7-8 TGTGCCAGCACTTCTTTTTCTAGCTCCTTCGCAGATACGCAGTATTTT CASTSFSSSFADTQYF
NA NA TRBJ2-1 TRBV6-2/TRBV6-3 TGTGCCAGCAGTTACTCCGGGGGACCCTACAATGAGCAGTTCTTC CASSYSGGPYNEQFF
NA once TRBJ2-1 TRBV9 TGTGCCAGCAGCGTACGAGACAATGAGCAGTTCTTC CASSVRDNEQFF
TRBD1 once TRBJ1-2 TRBV3-1/TRBV3-2 TGTGCCAGCAGCCCCCAGGGACAGCCATTGGGCTATGGCTACACCTTC CASSPQGQPLGYGYTF